One sample yielded the 17 T cell receptor beta chains listed below, sequenced in a study of tissue T cells after allogeneic stem cell transplantation. This sample's time point: mouse harvest day 7 after allogeneic transplant. Mouse grafts combined 10^7 T-cell-depleted bone marrow cells with 10^6 splenic CD5+ T cells. Repertoires were generated with immunoSEQ multiplex PCR, while TCRdb's copy carries only in-frame clones and drops some. In the table there are 1,400 or so clones, 50% to 70% of which are singletons. Sequencing was carried out using liver tissue. Source of these receptors: a female BALB/c mouse given C57BL/6 T cells with graft-versus-host disease after an allogeneic hematopoietic cell transplant.

In regard to this clone: Gene names refer to mouse genes. The sequenced fragment ends 1 residue before the CDR3 boundary, so the rest is inferred from the germline J gene. This chain joins TRBV15 and TRBJ1-3, with TRBD1 matching over 11 bases. The CDR3 has 16 residues. The J segment lost 3 bases and the V segment lost 5 bases, leaving 6 bases of the junction unmatched. Germline lookup yields CDR1 SGHND and CDR2 FRSKSL. The CDR3 reads CASSLGTGGSGNTLYF. The DNA read from the CDR3 is TGTGCCAGCAGTCTGGGGACAGGGGGAAGTGGAAATACGCTCTAT.

On this clone: Genes here carry mouse names. The CDR3 is cut off 1 residue early in the read; its end comes from the germline J gene. The gene calls are TRBV5 and TRBJ2-5; 8 bases match TRBD2. This CDR3 has 13 amino acids. Looked up from germline, CDR1 is LGHNA and CDR2 is YNLKQL (reference sequence). Trimming took 4 bases from V and 6 from J; bases not matched to a gene: 3. The CDR3 sequence is CASSLRGGDTQYF. The CDR3 DNA, read in part, is TGTGCCAGCAGCCTCCGGGGGGGCGACACCCAGTAC.

In regard to this clone: The gene symbols are mouse symbols. Read sequence stops 1 residue before the CDR3 end, and the germline J gene provides the missing end. This chain uses TRBV2 with TRBJ2-5; TRBD2 aligns across 11 bases. Germline V lookup: CDR1 LGHNA, CDR2 YSYQKL. The CDR3 has 16 amino acids. Unmatched junction bases numbered 7, after V lost 1 base and J lost 7 bases. CDR3 residues: CASSQVAGTGGYTQYF. The covered CDR3 bases are TGTGCCAGCAGCCAAGTCGCCGGGACTGGGGGTTACACCCAGTAC.

On this clone itself: Genes here carry mouse names. The read is 1 residue too short to cover the CDR3 end, so that end is filled in from the germline J gene. The chain links TRBV19 to TRBJ1-6; the D is unclear. TRBJ1-6 counts as an open reading frame of uncertain function. V lost 2 bases and J lost 5, with 2 bases in between. CDR3 size: 12 residues. CDR1 is FNHDT and CDR2 is SITEND in the germline V gene (reference sequence). The sequenced part of the CDR3 DNA is TGTGCCAGCAGTATCAATAATTCGCCCCTCTAC. Protein: CASSINNSPLY. The full CDR3 sequence reads CASSINNSPLYF.

As for this clone: Here the gene names and germline are mouse. The CDR3 extends 1 residue past the end of the read, so its final part is completed from the germline J gene. The chain couples TRBV20 to TRBJ1-1; TRBD1 is a possible D gene (6 bases). The germline V gene encodes CDR1 GFQATS and CDR2 STVNSAI. Trimming took 0 bases from V and 3 from J, leaving 8 bases between them. This CDR3 spans 13 amino acids. The CDR3 here is CGAREGADTEVFF. The covered CDR3 bases are TGTGGTGCTAGGGAGGGGGCGGACACAGAAGTCTTC.

As to this clone: The gene symbols are mouse symbols. The read is 1 residue too short to cover the CDR3 end, so that end is filled in from the germline J gene. The V and J genes are TRBV12-1 and TRBJ2-5; no firm D call. With 0 bases removed from V and 1 base from J, the gap between germline ends came to 7 bases. The CDR3 has 14 residues. Germline V gene lookup returns CDR1 SGHSN and CDR2 HYEKVE. The sequenced part of the CDR3 DNA is TGTGCCAGCTCTCTCGAAACATACCAAGACACCCAGTAC. Amino acids: CASSLETYQDTQY. Given in full, the CDR3 is CASSLETYQDTQYF.

Comment on this clone: Mouse gene names apply. The read comes to an end 1 residue before the CDR3 does, leaving the germline J gene to fill in the end. V gene TRBV13-3 combines with J gene TRBJ2-3, with D perhaps matching TRBD1 or TRBD2 (6 bases each). Germline V CDR1 and CDR2: NNHDY, SYVADS. Trimming left V 2 bases short and J 1 base short, with 11 bases between. The CDR3 covers 15 residues. The covered CDR3 bases are TGTGCCAGCAGTGAGTGGGGGCGGGGTGCAGAAACGCTGTAT. This translates into CASSEWGRGAETLY. The full-length CDR3 reads as CASSEWGRGAETLYF.

This clone was counted between two and nine times. The gene names given are mouse names. The read ends 1 residue before the CDR3 terminus; that terminus is restored from the germline J gene. The V gene is TRBV19, the J gene TRBJ2-5; 8 positions match TRBD2. In germline, CDR1 is FNHDT, CDR2 SITEND (reference sequence). The CDR3 sequence is 16 residues long. V lost 2 bases, J lost 2 bases, and 7 bases stayed unmatched. Incomplete CDR3 DNA: TGTGCCAGCAGTATGTGGGGGGGGCGCGCCCAAGACACCCAGTAC. Translated: CASSMWGGRAQDTQY. The whole CDR3 reads CASSMWGGRAQDTQYF.

Details on this clone: The genes are named according to mouse. The read falls 1 residue short of the CDR3 end, and the missing part is taken from the germline J gene. V and J are TRBV12-1 and TRBJ2-3; D may be TRBD2 (5 bases). CDR3 length: 13 residues. Between the trimmed V and J ends, which lost 3 bases and 1 base, there was a span of 7 bases. The germline V gene encodes CDR1 SGHSN and CDR2 HYEKVE. CDR3 bases read: TGTGCCAGCTCTGGCTGGGGTGCAGAAACGCTGTAT. Protein: CASSGWGAETLY. The full-length CDR3 reads as CASSGWGAETLYF.

This clone was seen only a few times. Genes and germline come from the mouse. The read terminates 1 residue before the CDR3 end, so the remaining end is supplied by the germline J gene. The chain couples TRBV16 to TRBJ2-7; 9 bases map to TRBD2. V lost 4 bases and J lost 4; bases outside the gene matches: 5. This CDR3 spans 14 amino acids. Germline CDR1 and CDR2: SGHSA and FRNQAP. The CDR3 spells CASSSHWGAYEQYF. CDR3 DNA, as far as it was read: TGTGCAAGCAGCTCCCACTGGGGGGCGTATGAACAGTAC.

With respect to this clone: Each gene name is a mouse one. The observed sequence ends 1 residue before the CDR3 terminus, with the missing tail filled in from the germline J gene. V gene TRBV26 combines with J gene TRBJ2-7, with TRBD2 matching 12 bases. There are 15 residues in the CDR3. V lost 6 bases to trimming and J lost 0 bases; unmatched junction nucleotides: 3. Germline lookup yields CDR1 KGHPV and CDR2 FQNQEV (reference sequence). The sequenced CDR3 bases are TGTGCCAGCAGCCCGGGACTGGGGGGCTCCTATGAACAGTAC. It yields the protein CASSPGLGGSYEQY. The entire CDR3 reads CASSPGLGGSYEQYF.

Remarks on this clone: Mouse names are used for the genes. The missing CDR3 end, 1 residue past where the read stops, is filled in from the germline J gene. The gene calls are TRBV15 and TRBJ2-5, with no clear D. Germline V gene data show CDR1 as SGHND and CDR2 as FRSKSL. The CDR3 covers 12 residues. V dropped 5 bases and J dropped 6 bases, with 9 bases sitting between them. CDR3 in amino acids: CASSPDTDTQYF. The sequenced CDR3 bases are TGTGCCAGCAGTCCAGACACTGACACCCAGTAC.

On this clone itself: Gene names are the mouse ones. The read terminates 1 residue ahead of where the CDR3 ends, so the germline J gene completes it. The V call is TRBV5, the J call TRBJ2-5; TRBD2 matches 9 bases. CDR3 size: 15 residues. Germline CDR1 LGHNA, CDR2 YNLKQL (reference sequence). The ends lost 0 bases at V and 5 bases at J; junction bases unmatched: 3. CDR3 DNA, as far as it was read: TGTGCCAGCAGCCAAGATTGGGGGGGCGGAGACACCCAGTAC. Encoded protein: CASSQDWGGGDTQY. The whole CDR3 reads CASSQDWGGGDTQYF.

With regard to this clone: Genes and germline are mouse. The CDR3 end lies 1 residue beyond the end of the read and is filled in from the germline J gene. The chain couples TRBV13-1 to TRBJ2-7, with a weak D call TRBD1 (5 bases). CDR3 length equals 13 residues. The germline V gene has CDR1 NSHNY and CDR2 SYGAGN. Trimming shortened V by 3 bases and J by 0 bases, and 7 bases separated the two germline ends. CDR3 DNA, as far as it was read: TGTGCCAGCAGTGGACAGAGCTCCTATGAACAGTAC. Its translation: CASSGQSSYEQY. The whole CDR3 is CASSGQSSYEQYF.

To note about this clone: The genes are named according to mouse. The missing CDR3 end, 1 residue past where the read stops, is filled in from the germline J gene. This chain uses TRBV13-2 with TRBJ2-4; the D is unclear. CDR3 length equals 15 residues. V was shortened by 0 bases and J by 2 bases, with 10 bases between the two germline ends. Germline CDR1 NNHNN, CDR2 SYGAGS (reference sequence). The DNA read from the CDR3 is TGTGCCAGCGGTGATGCGCCGGGGTCTCAAAACACCTTGTAC. This encodes CASGDAPGSQNTLY. The whole CDR3 protein is CASGDAPGSQNTLYF.

This clone has only a few counts. Gene names and germline refer to mouse. The CDR3 end is not reached by the read, which stops 1 residue before it; the germline J gene fills it in. The chain has TRBV3 and TRBJ2-7; possible D gene TRBD2, 5 bases. This CDR3 region has 12 residues. V lost 1 base and J lost 6, with 7 bases in between. The germline V gene encodes CDR1 SNHLY and CDR2 FYNGKV (reference sequence). The CDR3: CASSLGWAEQYF. The part of the CDR3 DNA that was read is TGTGCCAGCAGCTTAGGCTGGGCTGAACAGTAC. The whole variable domain, remainder taken from reference TRBV3 and TRBJ2-7, is GPKVLQIPSHQIIDMGQMVTLNCDPVSNHLYFYWYKQILGQQMEFLVNFYNGKVMEKSKLFKDQFSVERPDGSYFTLKIQPTALEDSAVYFCASSLGWAEQYFGPGTRLTVL.

For this clone: Gene names and germline match the mouse. The read ends 1 residue shy of where the CDR3 ends; the end is completed using the germline J gene. This sequence joins TRBV16 and TRBJ2-2; TRBD2 agrees at 9 bases. CDR1 and CDR2 (germline): SGHSA, FRNQAP. V gave up 0 bases and J gave up 4 bases; unmatched junction bases: 3. The CDR3 length is 16 residues. CDR3 sequence reads: CASSLDGGATTGQLYF. The sequenced CDR3 bases are TGTGCAAGCAGCTTAGATGGGGGGGCGACCACCGGGCAGCTCTAC.